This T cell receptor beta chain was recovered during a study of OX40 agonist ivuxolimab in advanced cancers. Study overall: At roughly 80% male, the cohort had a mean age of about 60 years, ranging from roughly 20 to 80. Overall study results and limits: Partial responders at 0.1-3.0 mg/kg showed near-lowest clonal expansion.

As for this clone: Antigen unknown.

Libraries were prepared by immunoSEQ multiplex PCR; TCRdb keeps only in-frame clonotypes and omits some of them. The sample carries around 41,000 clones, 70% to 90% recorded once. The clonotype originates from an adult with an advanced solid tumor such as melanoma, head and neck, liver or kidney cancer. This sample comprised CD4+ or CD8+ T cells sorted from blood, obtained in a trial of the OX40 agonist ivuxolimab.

CDR3 in amino acids: CAWSVGGSGTEAFF. Written as DNA, the CDR3 is TGTGCCTGGAGTGTGGGGGGATCGGGAACTGAAGCTTTCTTT. The V call is TRBV30, the J call TRBJ1-1, with D possibly TRBD1 on 5 matching bases. Germline lookup yields CDR1 GTSNPN and CDR2 SVGIG (reference sequence). The CDR3 contains 14 residues. Trimming left V 0 bases short and J 5 bases short, with 13 bases between.